This T cell receptor beta chain emerged from a study of blood T cells in healthy people across ages. A remark on this clonotype: The antigen remains unidentified.

The study, taken as a whole, reports: Diversity of TCR beta per million T cells declined in a roughly linear way with age. Among long-lived donors, naive CD4+ cells were more numerous and diversity higher than in aged donors.

Trimming shortened V by 5 bases and J by 0 bases, and 9 bases separated the two germline ends. The CDR3 contains 14 residues. Germline V lookup: CDR1 MNHEY, CDR2 SVGEGT. Alongside a J-beta primer mix, a sample-barcoded 5' primer served in a second PCR lasting 7 to 11 cycles. TCRdb ran MiXCR on the 5' RACE reads and lists one entry per CDR3 protein. The table lists about 640,000 distinct CDR3 sequences, roughly three fifths of them singletons. Sequencing input: blood. The chain uses TRBV6-2 or TRBV6-3 and TRBJ2-3; D is unclear. The source of this sequence is a man aged 60 to 75 in good health. CDR3 amino acids: CASSASSSTDTQYF. In DNA, the CDR3 is TGTGCCAGCAGTGCCTCCTCTAGCACAGATACGCAGTATTTT.